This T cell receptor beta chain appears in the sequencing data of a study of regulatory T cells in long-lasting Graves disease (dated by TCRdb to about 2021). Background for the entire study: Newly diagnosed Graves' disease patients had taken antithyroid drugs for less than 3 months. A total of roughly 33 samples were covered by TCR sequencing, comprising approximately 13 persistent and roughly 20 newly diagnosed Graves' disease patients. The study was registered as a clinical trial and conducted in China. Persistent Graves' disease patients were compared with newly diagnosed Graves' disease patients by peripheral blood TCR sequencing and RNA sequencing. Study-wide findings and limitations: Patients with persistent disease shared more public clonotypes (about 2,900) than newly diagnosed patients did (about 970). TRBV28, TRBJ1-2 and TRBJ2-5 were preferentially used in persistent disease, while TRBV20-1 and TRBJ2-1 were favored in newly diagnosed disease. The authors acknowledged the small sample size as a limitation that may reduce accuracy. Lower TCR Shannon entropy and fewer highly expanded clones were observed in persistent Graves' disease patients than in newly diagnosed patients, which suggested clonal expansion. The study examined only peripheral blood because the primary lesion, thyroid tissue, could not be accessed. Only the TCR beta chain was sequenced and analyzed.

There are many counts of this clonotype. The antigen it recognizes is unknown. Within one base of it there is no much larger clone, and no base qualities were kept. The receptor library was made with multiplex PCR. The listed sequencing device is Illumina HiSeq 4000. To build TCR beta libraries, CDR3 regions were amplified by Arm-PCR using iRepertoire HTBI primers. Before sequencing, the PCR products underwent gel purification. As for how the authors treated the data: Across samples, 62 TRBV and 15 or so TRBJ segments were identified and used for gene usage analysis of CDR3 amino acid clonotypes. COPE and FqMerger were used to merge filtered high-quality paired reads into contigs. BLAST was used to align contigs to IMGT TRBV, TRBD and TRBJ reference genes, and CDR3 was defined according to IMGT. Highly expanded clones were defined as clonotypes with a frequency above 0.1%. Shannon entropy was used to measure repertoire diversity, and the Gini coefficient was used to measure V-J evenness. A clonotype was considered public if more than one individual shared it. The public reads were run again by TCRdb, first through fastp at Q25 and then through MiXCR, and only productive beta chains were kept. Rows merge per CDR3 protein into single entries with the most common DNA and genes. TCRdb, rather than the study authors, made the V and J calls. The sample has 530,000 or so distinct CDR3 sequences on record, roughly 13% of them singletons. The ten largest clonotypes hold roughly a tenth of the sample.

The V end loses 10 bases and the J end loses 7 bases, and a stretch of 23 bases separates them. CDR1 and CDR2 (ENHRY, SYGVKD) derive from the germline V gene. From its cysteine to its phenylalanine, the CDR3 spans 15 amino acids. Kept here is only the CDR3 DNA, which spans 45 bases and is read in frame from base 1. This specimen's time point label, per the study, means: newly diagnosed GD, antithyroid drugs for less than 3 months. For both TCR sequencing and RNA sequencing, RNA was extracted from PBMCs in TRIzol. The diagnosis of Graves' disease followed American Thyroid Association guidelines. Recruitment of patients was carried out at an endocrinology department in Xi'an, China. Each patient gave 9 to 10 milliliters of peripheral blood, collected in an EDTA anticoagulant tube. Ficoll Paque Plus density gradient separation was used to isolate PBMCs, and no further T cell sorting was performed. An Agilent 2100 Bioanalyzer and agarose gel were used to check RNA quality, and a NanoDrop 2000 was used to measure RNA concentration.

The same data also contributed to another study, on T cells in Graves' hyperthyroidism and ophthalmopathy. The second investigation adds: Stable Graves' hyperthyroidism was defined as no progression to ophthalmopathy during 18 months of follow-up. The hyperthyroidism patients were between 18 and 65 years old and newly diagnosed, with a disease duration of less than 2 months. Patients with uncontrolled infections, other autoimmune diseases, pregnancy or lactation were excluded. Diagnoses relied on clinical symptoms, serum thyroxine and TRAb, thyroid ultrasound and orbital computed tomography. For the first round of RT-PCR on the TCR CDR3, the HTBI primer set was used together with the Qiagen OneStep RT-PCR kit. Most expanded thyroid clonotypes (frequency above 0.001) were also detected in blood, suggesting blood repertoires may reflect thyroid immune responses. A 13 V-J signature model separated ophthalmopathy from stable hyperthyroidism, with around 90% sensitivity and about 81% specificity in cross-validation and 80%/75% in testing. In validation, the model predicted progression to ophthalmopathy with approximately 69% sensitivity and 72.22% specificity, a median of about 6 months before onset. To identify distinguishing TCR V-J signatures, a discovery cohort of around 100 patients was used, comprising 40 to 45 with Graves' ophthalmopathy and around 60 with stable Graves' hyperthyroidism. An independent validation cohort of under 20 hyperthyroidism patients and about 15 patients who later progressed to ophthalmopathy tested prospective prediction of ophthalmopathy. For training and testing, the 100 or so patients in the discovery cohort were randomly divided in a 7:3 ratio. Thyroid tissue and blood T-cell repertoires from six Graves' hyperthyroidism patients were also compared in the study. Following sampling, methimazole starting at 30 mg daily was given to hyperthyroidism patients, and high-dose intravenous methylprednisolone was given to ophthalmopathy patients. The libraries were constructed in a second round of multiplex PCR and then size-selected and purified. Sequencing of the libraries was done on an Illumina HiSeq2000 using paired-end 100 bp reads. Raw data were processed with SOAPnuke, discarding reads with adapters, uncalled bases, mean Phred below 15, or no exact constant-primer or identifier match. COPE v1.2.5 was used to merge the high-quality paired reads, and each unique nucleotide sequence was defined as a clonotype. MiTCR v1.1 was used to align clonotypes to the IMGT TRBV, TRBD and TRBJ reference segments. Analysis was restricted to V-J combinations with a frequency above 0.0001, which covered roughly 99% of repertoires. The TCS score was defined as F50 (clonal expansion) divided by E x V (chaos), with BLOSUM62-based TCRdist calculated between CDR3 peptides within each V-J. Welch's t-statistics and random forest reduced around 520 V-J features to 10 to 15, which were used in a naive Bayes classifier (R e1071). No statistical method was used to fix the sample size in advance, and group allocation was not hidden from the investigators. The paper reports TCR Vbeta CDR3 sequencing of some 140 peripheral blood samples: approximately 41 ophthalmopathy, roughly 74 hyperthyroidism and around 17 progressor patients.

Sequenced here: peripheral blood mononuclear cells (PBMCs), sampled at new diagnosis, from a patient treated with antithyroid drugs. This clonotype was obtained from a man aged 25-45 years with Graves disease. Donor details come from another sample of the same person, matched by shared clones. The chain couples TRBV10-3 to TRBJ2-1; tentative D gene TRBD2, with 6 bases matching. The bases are TGTGCCAGCTCCTCTAGCGCGAATACGGGGAATGAGCAGTTCTTC. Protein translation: CASSSSANTGNEQFF.